This entry lists 27 T cell receptor beta chains sequenced from one sample in a study of breast tumors, draining lymph nodes, adjacent tissues. The lymph nodes were axillary draining lymph nodes from breast cancer patients. TCRdb re-called the multiplex PCR reads with MiXCR, one entry per CDR3 protein. The sample has approximately 190,000 distinct CDR3 sequences, around a third seen once. The sample consisted of axillary lymph node tissue. The receptors originated from a female donor with breast cancer. Some clones in this sample may be carry-over from other donors' samples.

This clonotype was found once. A read error may be the cause here, since a much bigger clone is one base away. The rearrangement links TRBV20-1 to TRBJ1-5; the D gene is possibly TRBD1 (5 bases). Between the trimmed V and J ends, which lost 5 bases and 6 bases, there was a span of 20 bases. This CDR3 contains 15 residues. From germline, CDR1 is DFQATT and CDR2 SNEGSKA (reference sequence). The CDR3 spells CSALSKRGIIQPQHF. CDR3 DNA: TGCAGTGCTCTATCAAAACGGGGGATAATTCAGCCCCAGCATTTT.

This clonotype was detected a few times. The V call is TRBV3-1, the J call TRBJ2-1; D assignment may be TRBD1 or TRBD2 (6 bases each). Germline V CDR1 and CDR2: LGHDT, YNNKEL (reference sequence). V shed 5 bases and J shed 2 bases, with 13 bases lying between them. The CDR3 is 15 residues long. This CDR3 is CASSLLGGAYNEQFF. The CDR3 coding sequence is TGTGCCAGCAGCTTGTTGGGGGGCGCCTACAATGAGCAGTTCTTC.

This clonotype was recorded at least ten times. This chain joins TRBV6-1 and TRBJ2-2; D is unclear. Trimming took off 0 bases at V and 11 bases at J, with 13 bases between the two ends. The length of the CDR3 is 14 residues. Germline-derived CDR1 and CDR2 are MNHNS and SASEGT. The CDR3 DNA sequence: TGTGCCAGCAGTGAAGCGTGGTCCGGGCAAGAGCTGTTTTTT. This translates into CASSEAWSGQELFF.

This clonotype was seen many times. V is TRBV20-1 and J is TRBJ1-5, with D perhaps matching TRBD1 (5 bases). Per germline, CDR1 DFQATT and CDR2 SNEGSKA (reference sequence). V was cut by 2 bases and J by 5 bases, with 10 bases left in between. CDR3 length: 13 residues. This CDR3 reads CSARNPGDQPQHF. In DNA form, the CDR3 reads TGCAGTGCTAGAAATCCGGGGGATCAGCCCCAGCATTTT.

By proportion, this clonotype is medium-sized. The CDR3 nucleotides read TGTGCCAGCAGCCCAGCTTCTAGCGTCGGGTACGAGCAGTACTTC. It yields the protein CASSPASSVGYEQYF. The genes are TRBV5-5 and TRBJ2-7; D might be TRBD2 (6 bases). The CDR3 is 15 residues long. Germline CDR1 reads SGHKS; CDR2 reads YYEKEE (reference sequence). The V end was cut by 4 bases, the J end by 4 bases, with 18 bases between.

Turning to this clonotype: The junction departs from the called germline gene at one end, perhaps through a read error. The rearrangement uses TRBV5-8 and TRBJ2-7; 7 bases map to TRBD2. The CDR3 totals 17 residues. Germline-derived CDR1 and CDR2 are SGHTS and YDEGEE. This CDR3 is CASSWGGRGTPQNEQYF. In DNA, the CDR3 is TGCGCCAGCAGCTGGGGGGGAAGGGGCACACCTCAAAACGAGCAGTACTTC.

The chain links TRBV24-1 to TRBJ2-6; possibly TRBD1 or TRBD2 for D (5 bases each). Trimming pared 8 bases from V and 3 bases from J, leaving 16 bases between. Germline V gene lookup returns CDR1 KGHDR and CDR2 SFDVKD. This CDR3 comprises 16 residues. The chain's CDR3 is CATISEGDLGANVLTF. CDR3 in DNA: TGTGCCACCATCAGTGAAGGGGACCTTGGGGCCAACGTCCTGACTTTC.

To note about this clonotype: A much more abundant neighbour one base away suggests this may be a read error. CDR3 bases: TGTGCCAGCAGCTTAGTTGCAGGGGAGAAAGAAAAACTGTTTTTT. This encodes CASSLVAGEKEKLFF. The rearrangement joins TRBV11-1 to TRBJ1-4, with a weak D call TRBD1 (6 bases). Germline lookup yields CDR1 SGHAT and CDR2 FQDESV (reference sequence). The CDR3 has 15 residues. V was clipped by 1 base and J by 8 bases, with 14 bases between them.

The V and J genes are TRBV12-3 or TRBV12-4 and TRBJ1-6; the match to TRBD1 covers 8 bases. This CDR3 is built from 18 residues. V dropped 6 bases and J dropped 3; count of bases not matched to a gene: 13. The CDR3 loop is CASRTRTGLQYYNSPLHF. CDR3 coding DNA: TGTGCCAGCAGAACCCGGACAGGGCTACAGTACTATAATTCACCCCTCCACTTT.

This clonotype was observed at least ten times. This chain links TRBV7-3 with TRBJ2-3, with 9 nucleotides matching TRBD2. The V gene's germline CDR1 is SGHTA and CDR2 FQGTGA. This CDR3 is 17 amino acids long. J lost 0 bases, V lost 3 bases, and 7 bases had no gene match. CDR3 protein: CASSLGGGEYSTDTQYF. The CDR3 DNA sequence: TGTGCCAGCAGCTTGGGCGGGGGGGAATACAGCACAGATACGCAGTATTTT.

This clonotype has ten or more counts. This chain uses TRBV29-1 with TRBJ2-3; maybe TRBD1 (6 bases). This CDR3 is 15 amino acids long. V lost 6 bases and J 4 bases, leaving 20 bases between the germline ends. The germline gives CDR1 SQVTM, CDR2 ANQGSEA. The CDR3 nucleotides are TGCAGCGTCACCTCCGGACAGTCCCTCGCAGATACGCAGTATTTT. Protein product: CSVTSGQSLADTQYF.

This clonotype was detected ten times or more. The chain combines TRBV11-2 with TRBJ2-5, with 7 bases lining up with TRBD1. There are 15 residues in the CDR3. Germline-derived CDR1 and CDR2 are SGHAT and FQNNGV. J gave up 2 bases and V 5 bases, and 8 bases lay outside the gene matches. CDR3 bases: TGTGCCAGCAGCAAGAGGACAGGAAATCAAGAGACCCAGTACTTC. This codes for CASSKRTGNQETQYF.

This clonotype was observed many times. The gene calls are TRBV5-1 and TRBJ2-3, with 9 bases that match TRBD1. This CDR3 is 15 amino acids long. Trimming cost V 7 bases and J 5 bases; bases outside gene matches: 11. In germline, CDR1 is SGHRS, CDR2 YFSETQ. The CDR3 reads CASRPQGAPGDTQYF. Here the CDR3 DNA reads TGCGCCAGCCGACCACAGGGGGCGCCGGGAGATACGCAGTATTTT.

This clonotype was picked up many times. The chain employs TRBV5-8 and TRBJ2-2; the D call may be TRBD1 or TRBD2 (5 bases each). In germline, CDR1 is SGHTS, CDR2 YDEGEE. This CDR3 has 14 amino acids. Trimming took 6 bases from V and 1 from J, leaving 10 bases between them. The CDR3: CASTWDGNTGELFF. In DNA form, the CDR3 reads TGTGCCAGCACCTGGGACGGGAACACCGGGGAGCTGTTTTTT.

The genes are TRBV2 and TRBJ2-7; TRBD2 aligns across 7 bases. The trim removed 4 bases at V and 1 base at J, leaving 7 bases unmatched. Germline V CDR1 and CDR2: SNHLY, FYNNEI. The length of the CDR3 is 15 residues. The CDR3 DNA follows: TGTGCCAGCAGTGCGGGGGGAGCAGGATCCTACGAGCAGTACTTC. Its translation is CASSAGGAGSYEQYF.

For this clonotype: One base away lies a much larger clone, so this may be a sequencing read error. The rearrangement links TRBV6-1 to TRBJ2-3; perhaps TRBD1 as D (7 bases). Looked up from germline, CDR1 is MNHNS and CDR2 is SASEGT. Deletions cut 8 bases from V and 2 bases from J, with 14 bases between. The CDR3 contains 14 residues. The CDR3 DNA is TGTGCCAGCGGGGCGGGACAGAACACAGATACGCAGTATTTT. It is translated as CASGAGQNTDTQYF.

The chain uses TRBV2 and TRBJ1-2, with D possibly TRBD1 on 5 matching bases. With 4 bases removed from V and 9 bases from J, the gap between germline ends came to 18 bases. The germline V gene encodes CDR1 SNHLY and CDR2 FYNNEI. This CDR3 contains 14 residues. CDR3 DNA sequence: TGTGCCAGCAGTGTGCAAGGGGCTCTAACTCGCTACACCTTC. Its translation: CASSVQGALTRYTF.

The J gene is TRBJ1-2, the V gene TRBV6-6, with D maybe TRBD1 (5 bases). Trimming took off 8 bases at V and 7 bases at J, with 11 bases between the two ends. The CDR3 consists of 11 residues. Germline CDR1 reads MNHNY; CDR2 reads SVGAGI (reference sequence). The DNA of the CDR3 is TGTGCCAGCGGGGGGGTGTCTGGCTACACCTTC. Amino acids: CASGGVSGYTF.

A note on this clonotype: A much bigger clone sits one base away, suggesting this may be a read error. The chain carries TRBV13 and TRBJ2-1, with TRBD2 matching 14 bases. Germline V CDR1 and CDR2: PRHDT, FYEKMQ (reference sequence). CDR3 length equals 17 residues. The CDR3 loop is CAGSFVRLAGGRGEQFF. As DNA, the CDR3 is TGTGCCGGCAGCTTCGTACGACTAGCGGGGGGGCGAGGTGAGCAGTTCTTC.

This clonotype occurred many times. The rearrangement joins TRBV4-2 to TRBJ1-2, with a tentative D call TRBD1 (5 bases). The V gene's germline CDR1 is LGHNA and CDR2 YNFKEQ. The CDR3 length is 12 residues. The ends were cut back, 0 bases at V and 8 bases at J, with 7 bases in the middle. DNA of the CDR3: TGTGCCAGCAGCCAAGAGAACAGGGGCTACACCTTC. This sequence encodes CASSQENRGYTF.

Regarding this clonotype: A much larger clone differs by one base, so this may be a read error. The gene calls are TRBV4-2 and TRBJ2-3; the D is unclear. The V gene's germline CDR1 is LGHNA and CDR2 YNFKEQ. This CDR3 spans 16 amino acids. The CDR3 sequence is CASSQDTSSATDAQYF. The CDR3 DNA follows: TGTGCCAGCAGCCAAGACACCAGCTCCGCCACAGATGCGCAGTATTTT.

With respect to this clonotype: The junction departs from germline at one end; a sequencing error may be responsible. The chain couples TRBV9 to TRBJ2-6; 9 positions agree with TRBD1. Germline V gene data show CDR1 as SGDLS and CDR2 as YYNGEE. CDR3 length: 19 amino acids. The CDR3 DNA reads TGTGCCAGCAGCGATCCTCGGGACAGGGCTTACTCTGCGGCCAACGTCCTGACTTTC. Encoded protein: CASSDPRDRAYSAANVLTF.

This clonotype was seen many times. The chain combines TRBV5-8 with TRBJ2-3; 9 positions match TRBD2. V lost 3 bases, J lost 2 bases, and 7 bases stayed unmatched. In germline, CDR1 is SGHTS, CDR2 YDEGEE. The CDR3 spans 16 residues. CDR3 in amino acids: CASSYRGGANTDTQYF. Written as DNA, the CDR3 is TGTGCCAGCAGCTATCGCGGGGGGGCTAACACAGATACGCAGTATTTT.

Many counts were recorded for this clonotype. V and J are TRBV4-2 and TRBJ2-1, with a tentative D call TRBD2 (7 bases). V gave up 1 base and J gave up 2 bases, with 15 bases separating them. Germline assignment: CDR1 LGHNA and CDR2 YNFKEQ. This CDR3 region has 17 residues. CDR3 coding DNA: TGTGCCAGCAGCCAAGTGGGGGCGGGAGACCCCTACAATGAGCAGTTCTTC. Translated: CASSQVGAGDPYNEQFF.

This clonotype has a count of ten or more. The J gene is TRBJ1-2, the V gene TRBV12-3 or TRBV12-4; possibly TRBD1 for D (5 bases). The V and J ends lost 3 bases and 1 base respectively, with 9 bases between them. The CDR3 is 14 residues long. The CDR3 DNA follows: TGTGCCAGCAGTTTTGCCGGGGGTAACTATGGCTACACCTTC. Protein: CASSFAGGNYGYTF.

This clonotype was counted many times. This chain connects TRBV5-1 to TRBJ2-2, with TRBD2 matching over 13 bases. The germline CDR1 and CDR2 sequences are SGHRS and YFSETQ. Germline trimming cut 3 bases from V and 0 bases from J; bases unmatched to any gene: 2. This CDR3 spans 17 amino acids. CDR3 coding DNA: TGCGCCAGCAGCTGGACTAGCGGGAGTCCGAACACCGGGGAGCTGTTTTTT. As protein: CASSWTSGSPNTGELFF.

The gene calls are TRBV6-2 or TRBV6-3 and TRBJ1-5, with unresolved D. V lost 7 bases and J 11 bases, leaving 15 bases between the germline ends. The CDR3 spans 12 residues. CDR1 and CDR2 (germline): MNHEY, SVGEGT. The CDR3 reads CASNRGPQSQHF. In nucleotides, the CDR3 is TGTGCCAGCAATAGAGGACCACAGTCCCAGCATTTT.